The next 25 T cell receptor beta chains were all read from a single sample in a study of cytotoxic CD8 clonotypes in ibrutinib-treated CLL. This table comes from immunoSEQ multiplex PCR, and its TCRdb copy is limited to in-frame clones, with some not included. The table has a few hundred thousand clones, 70% seen once. This specimen consisted of PBMCs, obtained after 24 months of ibrutinib treatment. The receptors were sampled from a human donor with chronic lymphocytic leukemia.

This rearrangement joins TRBV30 to TRBJ1-3; D possibly corresponds to TRBD1 (5 bases). The V end lost 3 bases, the J end lost 0 bases, and 12 bases lay between the germline ends. The germline CDR1 and CDR2 sequences are GTSNPN and SVGIG (reference sequence). The CDR3 is made up of 15 amino acids. The CDR3 region is CAWSLSGASGNTIYF. DNA for the CDR3: TGTGCCTGGAGCCTCTCCGGGGCCTCTGGAAACACCATATATTTT.

The chain is built from TRBV28 and TRBJ1-4; 7 nucleotides match TRBD1. CDR3 length: 15 residues. After removal of 7 bases from V and 4 bases from J, the junction contained 9 bases not matched to a gene. The V gene's germline CDR1 is MDHEN and CDR2 SYDVKM. CDR3 nucleotides: TGTGCCAGCACCCCTCAGGGGGGGATTAATGAAAAACTGTTTTTT. Translated: CASTPQGGINEKLFF.

The V and J genes are TRBV28 and TRBJ2-7; 11 bases match TRBD2. This CDR3 has 14 amino acids. The junction had 4 bases not matched to a gene; V was cut back by 6 bases and J by 3 bases. The V gene's germline CDR1 is MDHEN and CDR2 SYDVKM. The CDR3 loop is CASRGLAELYEQYF. Written as DNA, the CDR3 is TGTGCCAGCAGGGGACTAGCGGAACTCTACGAGCAGTACTTC.

CDR3 region: CSANGLAGDGGELFF. DNA for the CDR3: TGCAGCGCCAACGGACTAGCGGGAGACGGTGGGGAGCTGTTTTTT. The V call is TRBV29-1, the J call TRBJ2-2; 13 bases are a match to TRBD2. The V gene's germline CDR1 is SQVTM and CDR2 ANQGSEA. Unmatched junction bases numbered 10, after V lost 7 bases and J lost 8 bases. The CDR3 consists of 15 residues.

This clone was counted a few times. V and J are TRBV6-6 and TRBJ1-1; D is uncertain. This CDR3 comprises 11 residues. CDR1 MNHNY and CDR2 SVGAGI come from the germline V gene (reference sequence). V was shortened by 2 bases and J by 8 bases, with 6 bases between the two germline ends. CDR3 sequence: CASSYAGEAFF. The CDR3 bases are TGTGCCAGCAGTTACGCGGGAGAAGCTTTCTTT.

The chain employs TRBV9 and TRBJ2-2; no firm D call. Germline V gene data show CDR1 as SGDLS and CDR2 as YYNGEE. The CDR3 spans 14 residues. V shed 2 bases and J shed 0 bases, with 5 bases lying between them. The CDR3 region is CASSVAANTGELFF. In DNA form, the CDR3 reads TGTGCCAGCAGCGTCGCGGCGAACACCGGGGAGCTGTTTTTT.

In its sample, this clone was seen a few times. V is TRBV28 and J is TRBJ1-2; D perhaps matches TRBD1 (6 bases). The length of the CDR3 is 13 residues. With 4 bases removed from V and 5 bases from J, the gap between germline ends came to 11 bases. Looked up from germline, CDR1 is MDHEN and CDR2 is SYDVKM. CDR3 nucleotides: TGTGCCAGCAGTTCCGGGACAAGATATGGCTACACCTTC. Translation: CASSSGTRYGYTF.

The V gene is TRBV2, the J gene TRBJ2-1; 11 positions agree with TRBD2. The CDR3 is made up of 15 amino acids. Germline loops: CDR1 SNHLY, CDR2 FYNNEI. Germline trimming cut 7 bases from V and 5 bases from J; bases unmatched to any gene: 7. This CDR3 reads CASKQETSGNNEQFF. The CDR3, as DNA: TGTGCCAGCAAACAAGAGACTAGCGGGAACAATGAGCAGTTCTTC.

This clone was picked up a small number of times. The V and J genes are TRBV2 and TRBJ2-7; 16 bases agree with TRBD2. The CDR3 is 18 residues long. The V and J ends lost 5 bases and 6 bases, in that order; junction bases with no gene match: 13. CDR1 is SNHLY and CDR2 is FYNNEI in the germline V gene. CDR3 sequence: CASSLGLAGGPGGREQYF. The CDR3 DNA follows: TGTGCCAGCAGTTTGGGACTAGCGGGAGGGCCCGGGGGGCGCGAGCAGTACTTC. Full variable domain (rest looked up from reference TRBV2 and TRBJ2-7): EPEVTQTPSHQVTQMGQEVILRCVPISNHLYFYWYRQILGQKVEFLVSFYNNEISEKSEIFDDQFSVERPDGSNFTLKIRSTKLEDSAMYFCASSLGLAGGPGGREQYFGPGTRLTVT.

The chain combines TRBV2 with TRBJ2-7; TRBD1 matches 8 bases. After removal of 6 bases from V and 6 bases from J, the junction contained 4 bases not matched to a gene. Germline V lookup: CDR1 SNHLY, CDR2 FYNNEI. This CDR3 region has 12 residues. The CDR3 reads CASSLRGPEQYF. The CDR3 DNA is TGTGCCAGCAGCCTCAGGGGGCCCGAGCAGTACTTC.

DNA of the CDR3: TGTGCCTGGGGGGGGCAGGACTACGAGCAGTACTTC. Translation gives CAWGGQDYEQYF. V and J are TRBV30 and TRBJ2-7, with D perhaps TRBD1 or TRBD2 (6 bases each). The CDR3 is made up of 12 amino acids. V dropped 5 bases and J dropped 3 bases, with 11 bases sitting between them. The germline gives CDR1 GTSNPN, CDR2 SVGIG (reference sequence). Full variable domain (outside the CDR3, taken from reference TRBV30 and TRBJ2-7): SQTIHQWPATLVQPVGSPLSLECTVEGTSNPNLYWYRQAAGRGLQLLFYSVGIGQISSEVPQNLSASRPQDRQFILSSKKLLLSDSGFYLCAWGGQDYEQYFGPGTRLTVT.

The V gene is TRBV9, the J gene TRBJ1-2; 7 nucleotides match TRBD1. The trim removed 0 bases at V and 8 bases at J, leaving 1 base unmatched. The germline V gene encodes CDR1 SGDLS and CDR2 YYNGEE. This CDR3 region has 12 residues. CDR3 protein: CASSVGGQGYTF. Written as DNA, the CDR3 is TGTGCCAGCAGCGTAGGGGGACAGGGCTACACCTTC.

V and J are TRBV19 and TRBJ2-5; D is unclear. There are 16 residues in the CDR3. The germline CDR1 and CDR2 sequences are LNHDA and SQIVND (reference sequence). Trimming pared 2 bases from V and 5 bases from J, leaving 18 bases between. CDR3 bases: TGTGCCAGTAGTATATTGAACAACCCCGGGCCTGAGACCCAGTACTTC. Residues: CASSILNNPGPETQYF.

Here the CDR3 reads CASSTPWTGGSYEQYF. The CDR3 bases are TGTGCCAGTAGTACCCCTTGGACAGGGGGCAGTTACGAGCAGTACTTC. The chain couples TRBV19 to TRBJ2-7, with 11 bases lining up with TRBD1. Germline CDR1 and CDR2: LNHDA and SQIVND (reference sequence). Trimming removed 4 bases from V and 4 bases from J; junction bases left unmatched: 9. The CDR3 is 16 amino acids. Using reference TRBV19 and TRBJ2-7 for the parts outside the CDR3, the full variable domain is DGGITQSPKYLFRKEGQNVTLSCEQNLNHDAMYWYRQDPGQGLRLIYYSQIVNDFQKGDIAEGYSVSREKKESFPLTVTSAQKNPTAFYLCASSTPWTGGSYEQYFGPGTRLTVT.

The chain has TRBV18 and TRBJ2-7; 8 bases map to TRBD2. CDR3 length: 14 residues. Germline lookup yields CDR1 KGHSH and CDR2 LQKENI. The V segment lost 4 bases and the J segment 2 bases; nucleotides outside the gene matches: 4. The CDR3 DNA sequence: TGTGCCAGCTCACACCCGGGACTAGCCTACGAGCAGTACTTC. This gives the protein CASSHPGLAYEQYF.

The gene calls are TRBV27 and TRBJ2-1; D is uncertain. Germline assignment: CDR1 MNHEY and CDR2 SMNVEV (reference sequence). The CDR3 has 14 residues. Between the trimmed V and J ends, which lost 5 bases and 10 bases, there was a span of 18 bases. The CDR3 sequence: CASSPGSGVGEQFF. The DNA for the CDR3 is TGTGCCAGCAGTCCCGGCTCTGGGGTCGGGGAGCAGTTCTTC.

The rearrangement links TRBV7-2 to TRBJ1-1, with TRBD1 matching over 9 bases. Trimming cost V 6 bases and J 4 bases; bases outside gene matches: 6. CDR3 length equals 14 residues. Germline lookup yields CDR1 SGHTA and CDR2 FQGNSA. As DNA, the CDR3 is TGTGCCAGCAGTAAACAGGGGGCGAGCACTGAAGCTTTCTTT. The encoded protein is CASSKQGASTEAFF.

The DNA for the CDR3 is TGTGCCAGCAGTGAAAGAGGGTACACCGGGGAGCTGTTTTTT. Its protein product is CASSERGYTGELFF. The genes are TRBV25-1 and TRBJ2-2; D may be TRBD2 (5 bases). Germline CDR1 MGHDK, CDR2 SYGVNS. CDR3 size: 14 residues. Trimming took off 2 bases at V and 3 bases at J, with 7 bases between the two ends.

The chain employs TRBV5-4 and TRBJ2-7, with 11 bases that match TRBD1. This CDR3 is built from 14 residues. Per the germline V gene, CDR1 is SGHNT and CDR2 is YYREEE (reference sequence). J was trimmed by 3 bases and V by 4 bases; bases with no gene match: 3. The CDR3: CASSMGQGDYEQYF. The CDR3 DNA is TGTGCCAGCAGCATGGGACAGGGGGACTACGAGCAGTACTTC.

This clone was counted a single time. The chain combines TRBV4-2 with TRBJ2-3; 14 positions match TRBD2. Germline values: CDR1 LGHNA, CDR2 YNFKEQ. Trimming cost V 4 bases and J 0 bases; bases outside gene matches: 12. This CDR3 comprises 20 residues. The CDR3 DNA sequence: TGTGCCAGCAGCCTATGGGAGGGGACTAGCGGGAGTTCTAGCACAGATACGCAGTATTTT. Encoded protein: CASSLWEGTSGSSSTDTQYF.

The chain is built from TRBV4-3 and TRBJ2-7; a weak D match, TRBD1 (6 bases). The CDR3 contains 15 residues. From germline, CDR1 is LGHNA and CDR2 YSLEER. V was clipped by 3 bases and J by 2 bases, with 14 bases between them. CDR3 loop: CASSQHRDITYEQYF. The CDR3 region has the DNA TGCGCCAGCAGCCAGCACCGGGACATAACCTACGAGCAGTACTTC.

The chain is built from TRBV25-1 and TRBJ2-3, with TRBD2 matching over 7 bases. The CDR3 sequence is 14 residues long. From germline, CDR1 is MGHDK and CDR2 SYGVNS. V dropped 8 bases and J dropped 5; count of bases not matched to a gene: 10. CDR3 in amino acids: CASGTPGGGDTQYF. The DNA for the CDR3 is TGTGCCAGCGGCACCCCGGGGGGAGGAGATACGCAGTATTTT.

This clone came up a few times. This chain links TRBV4-2 with TRBJ2-7, with TRBD2 identical over 8 bases. V shed 3 bases and J 5 bases; nucleotides not matched to a gene: 12. This CDR3 has 16 amino acids. Germline values: CDR1 LGHNA, CDR2 YNFKEQ. CDR3: CASSHTLRGRTHEQYF. Written as DNA, the CDR3 is TGTGCCAGCAGCCATACCCTCCGCGGGAGGACCCACGAGCAGTACTTC.

The chain combines TRBV10-1 with TRBJ2-6; D is unresolved. The CDR3 loop spans 14 amino acids. Germline V gene data show CDR1 as WNHNN and CDR2 as SYGVQD (reference sequence). Trimming pared 3 bases from V and 0 bases from J, leaving 3 bases between. The CDR3 sequence: CASSDGSGANVLTF. The CDR3 nucleotides are TGCGCCAGCAGTGATGGCTCTGGGGCCAACGTCCTGACTTTC.

This clone showed up many times. Other DNA variants within this sample encode the same CDR3. This rearrangement joins TRBV6-5 to TRBJ2-7; 8 nucleotides agree with TRBD2. CDR3 length: 15 residues. Trimming removed 5 bases from V and 1 base from J; junction bases left unmatched: 7. Germline V gene lookup returns CDR1 MNHEY and CDR2 SVGAGI. CDR3 sequence reads: CASSRGTSGSYEQYF. Here the CDR3 DNA reads TGTGCCAGCAGTCGAGGTACTAGCGGTTCCTACGAGCAGTACTTC.